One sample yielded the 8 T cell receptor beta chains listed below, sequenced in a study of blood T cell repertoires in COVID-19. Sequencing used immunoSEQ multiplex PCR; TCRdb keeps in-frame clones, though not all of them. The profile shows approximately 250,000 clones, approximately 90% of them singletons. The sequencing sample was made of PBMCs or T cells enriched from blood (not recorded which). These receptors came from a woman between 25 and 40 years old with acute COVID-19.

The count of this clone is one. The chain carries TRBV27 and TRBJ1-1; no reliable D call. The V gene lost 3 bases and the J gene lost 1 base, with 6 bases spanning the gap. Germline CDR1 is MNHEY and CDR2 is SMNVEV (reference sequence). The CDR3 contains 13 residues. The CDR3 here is CASSFNGNTEAFF. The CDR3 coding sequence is TGTGCCAGCAGTTTCAACGGGAACACTGAAGCTTTCTTT.

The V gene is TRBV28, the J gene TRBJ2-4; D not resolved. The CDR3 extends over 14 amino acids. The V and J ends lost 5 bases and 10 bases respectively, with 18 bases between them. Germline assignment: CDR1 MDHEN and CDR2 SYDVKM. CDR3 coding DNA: TGTGCCAGCAGTATACTGCGCGACTCCTTTATTCAGTACTTC. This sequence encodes CASSILRDSFIQYF. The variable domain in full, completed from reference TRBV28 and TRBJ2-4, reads DVKVTQSSRYLVKRTGEKVFLECVQDMDHENMFWYRQDPGLGLRLIYFSYDVKMKEKGDIPEGYSVSREKKERFSLILESASTNQTSMYLCASSILRDSFIQYFGAGTRLSVL.

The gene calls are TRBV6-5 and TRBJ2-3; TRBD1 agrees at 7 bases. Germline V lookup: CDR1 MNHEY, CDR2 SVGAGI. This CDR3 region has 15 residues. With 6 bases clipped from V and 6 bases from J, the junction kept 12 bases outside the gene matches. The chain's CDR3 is CASRRDSQMWDTQYF. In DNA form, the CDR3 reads TGTGCCAGCAGGAGGGACAGCCAGATGTGGGATACGCAGTATTTT.

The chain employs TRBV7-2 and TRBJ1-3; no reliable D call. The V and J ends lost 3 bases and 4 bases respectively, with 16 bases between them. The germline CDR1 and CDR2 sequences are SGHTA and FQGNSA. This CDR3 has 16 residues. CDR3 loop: CASSFGPGRGGNTIYF. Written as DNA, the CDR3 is TGTGCCAGCAGCTTCGGACCCGGACGAGGGGGAAACACCATATATTTT.

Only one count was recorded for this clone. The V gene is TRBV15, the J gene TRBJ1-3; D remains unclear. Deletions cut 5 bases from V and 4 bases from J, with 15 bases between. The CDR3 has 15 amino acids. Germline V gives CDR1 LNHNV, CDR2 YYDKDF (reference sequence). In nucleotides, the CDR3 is TGTGCCACCAGCGCCCCACTAACGGGGGGAAACACCATATATTTT. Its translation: CATSAPLTGGNTIYF.

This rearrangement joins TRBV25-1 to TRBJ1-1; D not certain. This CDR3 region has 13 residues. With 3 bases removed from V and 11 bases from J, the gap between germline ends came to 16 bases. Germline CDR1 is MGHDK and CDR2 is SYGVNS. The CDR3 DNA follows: TGTGCCAGCAGTGATTTTTTACGCGAGGTCGCTTTCTTT. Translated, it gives CASSDFLREVAFF.

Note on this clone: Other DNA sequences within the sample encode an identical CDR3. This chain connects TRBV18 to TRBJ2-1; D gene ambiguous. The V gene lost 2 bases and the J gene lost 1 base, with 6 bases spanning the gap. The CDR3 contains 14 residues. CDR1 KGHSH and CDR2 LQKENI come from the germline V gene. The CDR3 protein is CASSPDSSYNEQFF. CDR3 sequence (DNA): TGTGCCAGCTCACCAGATAGTTCCTACAATGAGCAGTTCTTC.

CDR3 nucleotides: TGTGCCAGCAGTCCTCAATCTAGCGGGAGTGGAGATACGCAGTATTTT. Its protein product is CASSPQSSGSGDTQYF. The chain joins TRBV27 to TRBJ2-3; 10 bases align to TRBD2. Trimming at V came to 5 bases and at J to 5 bases, leaving 10 bases not matched to a gene. Germline V CDR1 and CDR2: MNHEY, SMNVEV (reference sequence). The CDR3 covers 16 residues.